This record concerns one TCR beta chain sequence. What it binds is unknown. This record comes from a study of PD-1 blockade in classical Hodgkin lymphoma. Whole-study findings and limits: By C4D1, CD4+ diversity increased significantly, especially in complete responders. Baseline diversity resembling that of newly diagnosed patients was seen in complete responders.

Trimming pared 2 bases from V and 4 bases from J, leaving 5 bases between. Germline values: CDR1 MNHEY, CDR2 SVGAGI. CDR3 length: 12 amino acids. In every patient, relapse followed autologous stem cell transplantation, while exposure to brentuximab vedotin differed. The repertoire was sequenced with immunoSEQ multiplex PCR; TCRdb's copy has only in-frame clones and lacks some. This table holds about 110,000 clones, roughly nine tenths found once. The V and J genes are TRBV6-5 and TRBJ2-5, with D unresolved. This sequence originates from a human donor with classical Hodgkin lymphoma. The sample was peripheral blood mononuclear cells (PBMCs), taken before the second cycle of nivolumab. DNA of the CDR3: TGTGCCAGCAGTTACCCCCGAGAGACCCAGTACTTC. Residues: CASSYPRETQYF.